A single sample gave rise to the 10 T cell receptor beta chains below, sequenced in a study of vaccination and CD4 T cells after COVID-19. The Oncomine TCR Beta short-read assay was applied to DNA of cultured CD4+ T cells. One entry per CDR3 protein, called by TCRdb with MiXCR from the PCR reads. Here the sample spans several thousand distinct CDR3 sequences, about a fifth being singletons. Treatment described: roughly 10-day PBMC culture with coronavirus spike peptide pools or control peptides (ViraFEST assay). No antigen has been assigned to these receptors. The starting material was CD4+ T cells from blood, cultured in vitro, obtained after SARS-CoV-2 vaccination. The receptors come from a human donor who had recovered from COVID-19.

This clonotype was seen a few times. The V and J genes are TRBV5-4 and TRBJ1-1; 10 positions agree with TRBD1. Germline CDR1 is SGHNT and CDR2 is YYREEE (reference sequence). V was clipped by 1 base and J by 6 bases; unmatched bases: 6. CDR3 length: 15 amino acids. CDR3 coding DNA: TGTGCCAGCAGCTTGCCCGGGACAGGGGTCCCTGAAGCTTTCTTT. Translating it yields CASSLPGTGVPEAFF.

The V gene is TRBV6-1, the J gene TRBJ1-5; 9 nucleotides match TRBD1. Trimming cost V 5 bases and J 2 bases; bases outside gene matches: 19. The CDR3 extends over 20 amino acids. In germline, CDR1 is MNHNS, CDR2 SASEGT. DNA of the CDR3: TGTGCCAGCAGTCAATCCATTGCCGGGACAGGGTTTGGGGGCAATCAGCCCCAGCATTTT. Translated: CASSQSIAGTGFGGNQPQHF.

V and J are TRBV28 and TRBJ2-3, with D hard to call. CDR1 MDHEN and CDR2 SYDVKM come from the germline V gene. V lost 5 bases to trimming and J lost 6 bases, with 12 bases between them. The CDR3 runs 13 residues. CDR3 in DNA: TGTGCCAGCAGTCTACGAGGCCCGGATACGCAGTATTTT. Protein product: CASSLRGPDTQYF.

This clonotype has more than one count but fewer than ten. The V gene is TRBV4-1, the J gene TRBJ2-4; D might be TRBD2 (5 bases). Germline values: CDR1 MGHRA, CDR2 YSYEKL. CDR3 length equals 16 residues. The ends were cut back, 3 bases at V and 8 bases at J, with 20 bases in the middle. CDR3 loop: CASSQMDRGSADIQYF. In nucleotides, the CDR3 is TGCGCCAGCAGCCAGATGGACCGAGGGTCCGCGGACATTCAGTACTTC.

CDR3 coding DNA: TGTGCCAGCAGTGAGCCGGGACAGGGGGCGTTTGGCTACACCTTC. It is translated as CASSEPGQGAFGYTF. The chain recombines TRBV6-1 with TRBJ1-2, with 12 bases matching TRBD1. There are 15 residues in the CDR3. In germline, CDR1 is MNHNS, CDR2 SASEGT. Trimming at V came to 3 bases and at J to 7 bases, leaving 6 bases not matched to a gene.

This clonotype occurred a few times. This rearrangement joins TRBV28 to TRBJ1-5; D is uncertain. Trimming left V 3 bases short and J 3 bases short, with 6 bases between. The CDR3 totals 13 residues. CDR1 is MDHEN, CDR2 SYDVKM, per germline. The CDR3 loop reads CASSLYLNQPQHF. The CDR3 nucleotides are TGTGCCAGCAGTTTGTACCTCAATCAGCCCCAGCATTTT. Full variable domain (missing parts from reference TRBV28 and TRBJ1-5): DVKVTQSSRYLVKRTGEKVFLECVQDMDHENMFWYRQDPGLGLRLIYFSYDVKMKEKGDIPEGYSVSREKKERFSLILESASTNQTSMYLCASSLYLNQPQHFGDGTRLSIL.

This clonotype is judged medium-sized. The rearrangement uses TRBV6-1 and TRBJ2-1, with 14 bases aligning to TRBD2. Germline CDR1 and CDR2: MNHNS and SASEGT. V dropped 5 bases and J dropped 4; count of bases not matched to a gene: 4. CDR3 length: 16 residues. CDR3: CASSPRTSGGYNEQFF. CDR3 coding DNA: TGTGCCAGCAGTCCCAGGACTAGCGGGGGGTACAATGAGCAGTTCTTC.

By share, this clonotype ranks as medium-sized. This chain uses TRBV7-8 with TRBJ1-6, with 7 bases aligning to TRBD1. V trimming: 5 bases; J trimming: 4 bases; junction bases outside the gene matches: 11. This CDR3 has 17 residues. Germline loops: CDR1 SGHVS, CDR2 FQNEAQ. CDR3 DNA: TGTGCCAGCAGCCCCCGGACAGGCTGGGGTTATAATTCACCCCTCCACTTT. Protein: CASSPRTGWGYNSPLHF.

This clonotype is judged medium-sized. This rearrangement joins TRBV6-2 or TRBV6-3 to TRBJ2-3; 9 bases line up with TRBD2. Trimming took 7 bases from V and 0 from J; bases not matched to a gene: 2. This CDR3 comprises 14 residues. Germline V gene lookup returns CDR1 MNHEY and CDR2 SVGEGT. This chain's CDR3 is CASNLAGSTDTQYF. In nucleotides, the CDR3 is TGTGCCAGCAACCTAGCGGGAAGCACAGATACGCAGTATTTT.

By proportion, this clonotype is medium-sized. This sequence joins TRBV27 and TRBJ2-7; 8 bases match TRBD2. The CDR3 is 17 amino acids. V was clipped by 5 bases and J by 3 bases; unmatched bases: 15. The germline V gene encodes CDR1 MNHEY and CDR2 SMNVEV (reference sequence). CDR3 DNA sequence: TGTGCCAGCAGTCCCATATCCCGCCCCCGGGGGGGCTACGAGCAGTACTTC. It translates to CASSPISRPRGGYEQYF.